The 20 T cell receptor beta chains below all came from one sample that was sequenced in a study of cytomegalovirus exposure and HLA in healthy donors. PCR used 60 Vbeta primers and 13 Jbeta primers. Profiling relied on immunoSEQ multiplex PCR, and the TCRdb table lists in-frame clones only, not all of them. Of roughly 38,000 clones listed, approximately 90% are singletons. Sequencing input: PBMCs. These receptors originate from a woman aged 18-29 years in good health and CMV-seronegative.

The CDR3 DNA reads as TGTGCCAGCAGCGGGGACAGGGGCTCTGGGGCCAACGTCCTGACTTTC. Residues: CASSGDRGSGANVLTF. The rearrangement uses TRBV28 and TRBJ2-6; TRBD1 matches at 10 bases. J gave up 0 bases and V 6 bases, and 2 bases lay outside the gene matches. Germline CDR1 and CDR2: MDHEN and SYDVKM. This CDR3 has 16 amino acids.

The rearrangement uses TRBV19 and TRBJ2-7; D might be TRBD2 (5 bases). In germline, CDR1 is LNHDA, CDR2 SQIVND (reference sequence). V was trimmed by 4 bases and J by 7 bases, leaving 17 bases between them. There are 14 residues in the CDR3. The CDR3: CASSREPFAAEQYF. CDR3 bases: TGTGCCAGTAGTAGGGAGCCATTTGCGGCTGAGCAGTACTTC.

The V and J genes are TRBV2 and TRBJ2-1; 7 bases fit TRBD2. The CDR3 consists of 14 residues. The ends lost 9 bases at V and 2 bases at J; junction bases unmatched: 7. CDR1 is SNHLY and CDR2 is FYNNEI in the germline V gene. In DNA form, the CDR3 reads TGTGCCAGTCATAGCGGGTTTACCTACAATGAGCAGTTCTTC. Translation: CASHSGFTYNEQFF.

The V and J genes are TRBV4-1 and TRBJ2-1; 13 nucleotides line up with TRBD2. Germline values: CDR1 MGHRA, CDR2 YSYEKL. This CDR3 contains 19 residues. The V segment lost 1 base and the J segment 3 bases; nucleotides outside the gene matches: 9. The CDR3, as DNA: TGCGCCAGCAGCCAAGCTGGGACTAGCGGGGCAAAAAACTACAATGAGCAGTTCTTC. Its protein is CASSQAGTSGAKNYNEQFF.

The chain carries TRBV27 and TRBJ1-1; TRBD1 is a possible D gene (5 bases). The CDR3 runs 14 residues. Germline CDR1 and CDR2: MNHEY and SMNVEV (reference sequence). Trimming pared 6 bases from V and 1 base from J, leaving 12 bases between. The CDR3 DNA reads as TGTGCCAGCAGGCCGACAGCGTGGAACACTGAAGCTTTCTTT. Translating gives CASRPTAWNTEAFF.

A single count supports this clone. V and J are TRBV19 and TRBJ1-3; D gene ambiguous. This CDR3 has 14 residues. V lost 4 bases and J lost 0, with 7 bases in between. CDR1 and CDR2 (germline): LNHDA, SQIVND (reference sequence). CDR3 DNA sequence: TGTGCCAGTAGTAGGAGAGACTCTGGAAACACCATATATTTT. The encoded protein is CASSRRDSGNTIYF.

Only one count was recorded for this clone. The chain has TRBV6-5 and TRBJ1-1, with TRBD1 identical over 8 bases. CDR3 size: 16 residues. Germline assignment: CDR1 MNHEY and CDR2 SVGAGI. The J segment lost 0 bases and the V segment lost 2 bases, leaving 5 bases of the junction unmatched. The CDR3 loop is CASSYGTGPMNTEAFF. The CDR3 DNA is TGTGCCAGCAGTTACGGGACAGGACCAATGAACACTGAAGCTTTCTTT.

This clone was seen a few times. The chain carries TRBV19 and TRBJ2-3; D unresolved. V was trimmed by 2 bases and J by 3 bases, leaving 9 bases between them. The germline V gene has CDR1 LNHDA and CDR2 SQIVND (reference sequence). The CDR3 covers 14 residues. CDR3 loop: CASSISTATDTQYF. The CDR3 DNA follows: TGTGCCAGTAGTATATCAACAGCAACAGATACGCAGTATTTT.

The genes are TRBV10-1 and TRBJ2-5; maybe TRBD1 (5 bases). The germline V and J ends were trimmed by 2 bases and 2 bases, with 12 bases remaining between them. The CDR3 length is 15 residues. CDR1 is WNHNN and CDR2 is SYGVQD in the germline V gene (reference sequence). CDR3 sequence reads: CASSEPGLEQETQYF. CDR3 coding DNA: TGCGCCAGCAGTGAGCCAGGGCTGGAGCAAGAGACCCAGTACTTC.

This clone was observed once. This chain joins TRBV5-6 and TRBJ1-1, with D tentatively TRBD1 (6 bases). Trimming took off 2 bases at V and 1 base at J, with 24 bases between the two ends. The CDR3 is 19 amino acids. Looked up from germline, CDR1 is SGHDT and CDR2 is YYEEEE. CDR3 DNA: TGTGCCAGCAGCTTCCGTTTCACAGGGCGCGGGGGTCCGAACACTGAAGCTTTCTTT. Translated: CASSFRFTGRGGPNTEAFF.

To note about this clone: An end of the junction does not agree with germline; a read error may underlie this. The chain combines TRBV7-9 with TRBJ1-1; D is unclear. Germline CDR1 is SEHNR and CDR2 is FQNEAQ (reference sequence). The CDR3 has 15 residues. This chain's CDR3 is CSSSLAGGMNTEAFF. DNA for the CDR3: TGTTCCAGCAGCTTAGCCGGAGGGATGAACACTGAAGCTTTCTTT.

The chain couples TRBV5-6 to TRBJ1-1; 7 bases line up with TRBD1. CDR1 and CDR2 (germline): SGHDT, YYEEEE. V gave up 1 base and J gave up 1 base; unmatched junction bases: 1. The CDR3 loop spans 14 amino acids. This CDR3 reads CASSLRGPNTEAFF. The CDR3 DNA follows: TGTGCCAGCAGCTTGAGGGGGCCGAACACTGAAGCTTTCTTT.

The CDR3 coding sequence is TGTGCCAGTAGTTTAGGTAGGAGCTCCTACAATGAGCAGTTCTTC. It translates to CASSLGRSSYNEQFF. The rearrangement links TRBV19 to TRBJ2-1; no clear D gene. V lost 5 bases, J lost 0 bases, and 11 bases lay in between. Germline CDR1 reads LNHDA; CDR2 reads SQIVND (reference sequence). The CDR3 totals 15 residues.

V is TRBV2 and J is TRBJ2-2; D might be TRBD2 (5 bases). V was pared by 6 bases and J by 4 bases, with 12 bases between. Germline V gene sequence: CDR1 SNHLY, CDR2 FYNNEI. The CDR3 runs to 14 residues. The CDR3 coding sequence is TGTGCCAGCAGCGGAGGACTGTCCACCGGGGAGCTGTTTTTT. This sequence encodes CASSGGLSTGELFF.

This sequence joins TRBV11-2 and TRBJ2-1, with TRBD2 matching 14 bases. Per germline, CDR1 SGHAT and CDR2 FQNNGV. J was trimmed by 8 bases and V by 4 bases; bases with no gene match: 1. This CDR3 spans 14 amino acids. This chain's CDR3 is CASSWTSGRYEQFF. Here the CDR3 DNA reads TGTGCCAGCAGCTGGACTAGCGGGAGGTATGAGCAGTTCTTC. Supplemented by reference TRBV11-2 and TRBJ2-1, the full variable domain reads EAGVAQSPRYKIIEKRQSVAFWCNPISGHATLYWYQQILGQGPKLLIQFQNNGVVDDSQLPKDRFSAERLKGVDSTLKIQPAKLEDSAVYLCASSWTSGRYEQFFGPGTRLTVL.

The chain recombines TRBV14 with TRBJ2-1; tentatively, D is TRBD2 (6 bases). Germline assignment: CDR1 SGHDN and CDR2 FVKESK. V was clipped by 3 bases and J by 0 bases, with 9 bases between them. CDR3 length: 15 residues. CDR3 residues: CASSQRLVSYNEQFF. The CDR3 DNA follows: TGTGCCAGCAGCCAGCGACTAGTCTCCTACAATGAGCAGTTCTTC.

The chain carries TRBV4-1 and TRBJ2-7; TRBD2 agrees at 10 bases. The CDR3 has 16 amino acids. V shed 1 base and J 2 bases; nucleotides not matched to a gene: 5. Germline V gene data show CDR1 as MGHRA and CDR2 as YSYEKL. CDR3 residues: CASSQASGRATYEQYF. The CDR3 bases are TGCGCCAGCAGCCAAGCGAGCGGGAGGGCCACCTACGAGCAGTACTTC.

The chain is built from TRBV7-9 and TRBJ1-2; D possibly corresponds to TRBD1 (5 bases). V lost 5 bases, J lost 4 bases, and 20 bases lay in between. Germline-derived CDR1 and CDR2 are SEHNR and FQNEAQ (reference sequence). There are 16 residues in the CDR3. This chain's CDR3 is CASSLAGTQLSYGYTF. In nucleotides, the CDR3 is TGTGCCAGCAGCCTTGCCGGGACTCAACTCTCCTATGGCTACACCTTC.

The chain combines TRBV18 with TRBJ2-1; 7 bases agree with TRBD2. The CDR3 is 15 amino acids. Germline trimming cut 0 bases from V and 4 bases from J; bases unmatched to any gene: 3. The germline CDR1 and CDR2 sequences are KGHSH and LQKENI. The CDR3 is CASSPPSSGYNEQFF. The CDR3 nucleotides are TGTGCCAGCTCACCACCATCTAGCGGTTACAATGAGCAGTTCTTC.

The chain employs TRBV27 and TRBJ1-2; the D gene is possibly TRBD1 (5 bases). The CDR3 is 13 amino acids. The germline V gene encodes CDR1 MNHEY and CDR2 SMNVEV (reference sequence). Trimming left V 2 bases short and J 2 bases short, with 6 bases between. CDR3 bases: TGTGCCAGCAGTTTAGCAGGGAACTATGGCTACACCTTC. Protein: CASSLAGNYGYTF.